The rows below give T cell receptor beta chains drawn from one sample of a study of control samples from healthy donors and cancer patients. TCRdb keeps only in-frame clones here, not all; method: immunoSEQ multiplex PCR. The table includes about 85,000 clones, around nine tenths detected once. Sequenced material: blood. The source of these receptors is a man aged 45 to 65 in good health. CDR3s include the opening cysteine and the closing phenylalanine or tryptophan. The order of the fields is CDR3 protein, CDR3 DNA, D gene, J gene, clone size, CDR3 length, V gene. D genes are given only for firm matches. Where a row states a size, it is once, few, many or the class of an expanded clone; other rows omit it.

CDR3 protein: CASSLTRETQYF
CDR3 DNA: TGTGCCAGCAGTTTGACTAGGGAGACCCAGTACTTC
D gene: .
J gene: TRBJ2-5
clone size: .
CDR3 length: 12
V gene: TRBV7-2

CDR3 protein: CASSFGPSPYGQYF
CDR3 DNA: TGTGCCAGCAGCTTCGGCCCAAGTCCCTACGGGCAGTACTTC
D gene: .
J gene: TRBJ2-7
clone size: .
CDR3 length: 14
V gene: TRBV5-5

CDR3 protein: CASSPNSRQNIRTEAFF
CDR3 DNA: TGTGCCAGCTCACCAAACTCGAGACAGAATATTAGGACTGAAGCTTTCTTT
D gene: .
J gene: TRBJ1-1
clone size: .
CDR3 length: 17
V gene: TRBV18

CDR3 protein: CASSEVAGHYGYTF
CDR3 DNA: TGTGCCAGCAGCGAGGTGGCAGGGCACTATGGCTACACCTTC
D gene: .
J gene: TRBJ1-2
clone size: .
CDR3 length: 14
V gene: TRBV5-5

CDR3 protein: CASSPTQTVNTEAFF
CDR3 DNA: TGTGCCAGCAGCCCGACTCAGACAGTGAACACTGAAGCTTTCTTT
D gene: .
J gene: TRBJ1-1
clone size: once
CDR3 length: 15
V gene: TRBV3-1/TRBV3-2

CDR3 protein: CASSDRQPYSGNTIYF
CDR3 DNA: TGTGCCAGCAGTGATAGGCAGCCATACTCTGGAAACACCATATATTTT
D gene: .
J gene: TRBJ1-3
clone size: .
CDR3 length: 16
V gene: TRBV6-1

CDR3 protein: CASSLKSSYEQYF
CDR3 DNA: TGTGCCAGCAGTTTAAAGAGCTCCTACGAGCAGTACTTC
D gene: .
J gene: TRBJ2-7
clone size: .
CDR3 length: 13
V gene: TRBV12-3/TRBV12-4

CDR3 protein: CASSRDRGSPLHF
CDR3 DNA: TGTGCCAGCAGTCGGGACAGGGGTTCACCCCTCCACTTT
D gene: TRBD1
J gene: TRBJ1-6
clone size: .
CDR3 length: 13
V gene: TRBV11-1

CDR3 protein: CASSLGRGSGSPLHF
CDR3 DNA: TGCGCCAGCAGCTTGGGACGGGGAAGCGGTTCACCCCTCCACTTT
D gene: .
J gene: TRBJ1-6
clone size: .
CDR3 length: 15
V gene: TRBV5-1

CDR3 protein: CASSDKGARAGELFF
CDR3 DNA: TGCGCCAGCAGTGATAAGGGGGCGAGGGCCGGGGAGCTGTTTTTT
D gene: TRBD1
J gene: TRBJ2-2
clone size: .
CDR3 length: 15
V gene: TRBV10-2

CDR3 protein: CASSKRGAGTGFSETQYF
CDR3 DNA: TGTGCCAGCAGCAAAAGGGGGGCCGGGACAGGGTTTTCGGAGACCCAGTACTTC
D gene: TRBD1
J gene: TRBJ2-5
clone size: once
CDR3 length: 18
V gene: TRBV7-9

CDR3 protein: CASSSRTGENEQFF
CDR3 DNA: TGTGCCAGCAGCTCGCGGACAGGGGAGAATGAGCAGTTCTTC
D gene: TRBD1
J gene: TRBJ2-1
clone size: once
CDR3 length: 14
V gene: TRBV9

CDR3 protein: CASKAGPSPGNTIYF
CDR3 DNA: TGTGCCAGTAAGGCGGGGCCGTCGCCTGGAAACACCATATATTTT
D gene: .
J gene: TRBJ1-3
clone size: .
CDR3 length: 15
V gene: TRBV19

CDR3 protein: CASSRTGNEQFF
CDR3 DNA: TGTGCCAGCAGTAGGACAGGCAATGAGCAGTTCTTC
D gene: TRBD1
J gene: TRBJ2-1
clone size: .
CDR3 length: 12
V gene: TRBV2

CDR3 protein: CASSLDWGAINSNEQFF
CDR3 DNA: TGTGCCAGCAGCTTAGATTGGGGGGCGATTAATTCTAATGAGCAGTTCTTC
D gene: .
J gene: TRBJ2-1
clone size: .
CDR3 length: 17
V gene: TRBV11-2

CDR3 protein: CASSTDRATNEKLFF
CDR3 DNA: TGTGCCAGTAGCACTGACAGGGCGACTAATGAAAAACTGTTTTTT
D gene: TRBD1
J gene: TRBJ1-4
clone size: few
CDR3 length: 15
V gene: TRBV19

CDR3 protein: CASSLKGQGDYEQYF
CDR3 DNA: TGTGCCAGCAGTTTAAAGGGACAGGGGGACTACGAGCAGTACTTC
D gene: TRBD1
J gene: TRBJ2-7
clone size: .
CDR3 length: 15
V gene: TRBV27

CDR3 protein: CASMGQGFTEAFF
CDR3 DNA: TGTGCCAGTATGGGACAGGGTTTCACTGAAGCTTTCTTT
D gene: TRBD1
J gene: TRBJ1-1
clone size: .
CDR3 length: 13
V gene: TRBV19

CDR3 protein: CASSLGGATHTEAFF
CDR3 DNA: TGTGCCAGCAGCTTAGGGGGGGCTACCCACACTGAAGCTTTCTTT
D gene: .
J gene: TRBJ1-1
clone size: .
CDR3 length: 15
V gene: TRBV7-2

CDR3 protein: CASSPGGDNSPLHF
CDR3 DNA: TGTGCCAGCAGCCCAGGAGGGGATAATTCACCCCTCCACTTT
D gene: .
J gene: TRBJ1-6
clone size: few
CDR3 length: 14
V gene: TRBV5-4

CDR3 protein: CASRVGPFNYGYTF
CDR3 DNA: TGTGCCAGTAGAGTGGGGCCCTTTAACTATGGCTACACCTTC
D gene: .
J gene: TRBJ1-2
clone size: .
CDR3 length: 14
V gene: TRBV19

CDR3 protein: CASIVGGSNYGYTF
CDR3 DNA: TGTGCCAGCATCGTAGGGGGCTCCAACTATGGCTACACCTTC
D gene: TRBD1
J gene: TRBJ1-2
clone size: .
CDR3 length: 14
V gene: TRBV28

CDR3 protein: CASSLNVAYGYTF
CDR3 DNA: TGTGCCAGCAGCTTAAATGTGGCCTATGGCTACACCTTC
D gene: .
J gene: TRBJ1-2
clone size: .
CDR3 length: 13
V gene: TRBV7-9

CDR3 protein: CASLVRDRGNEQFF
CDR3 DNA: TGCGCCAGCCTTGTTAGGGACAGGGGAAATGAGCAGTTCTTC
D gene: TRBD1
J gene: TRBJ2-1
clone size: .
CDR3 length: 14
V gene: TRBV10-2

CDR3 protein: CAGAVVRRTRELFF
CDR3 DNA: TGTGCCGGGGCTGTAGTGAGACGCACCAGGGAGCTGTTTTTT
D gene: .
J gene: TRBJ2-2
clone size: .
CDR3 length: 14
V gene: TRBV7-9

CDR3 protein: CASSEKAFEKLFF
CDR3 DNA: TGCGCCAGCAGTGAGAAGGCTTTTGAAAAACTGTTTTTT
D gene: .
J gene: TRBJ1-4
clone size: .
CDR3 length: 13
V gene: TRBV10-1

CDR3 protein: CASSARQGSSYEQYF
CDR3 DNA: TGCGCCAGCAGCGCCCGACAGGGGTCCTCCTACGAGCAGTACTTC
D gene: TRBD1
J gene: TRBJ2-7
clone size: .
CDR3 length: 15
V gene: TRBV5-1

CDR3 protein: CASSDRGVSPLHF
CDR3 DNA: TGCGCCAGCAGTGACAGGGGTGTTTCACCCCTCCACTTT
D gene: .
J gene: TRBJ1-6
clone size: .
CDR3 length: 13
V gene: TRBV10-2

CDR3 protein: CASSYLSSGEQFF
CDR3 DNA: TGTGCCAGCAGTTACTTATCTAGCGGGGAGCAGTTCTTC
D gene: TRBD2
J gene: TRBJ2-1
clone size: once
CDR3 length: 13
V gene: TRBV6-6

CDR3 protein: CASSQVTGVTEAFF
CDR3 DNA: TGTGCCAGCAGCCAGGTCACAGGGGTCACTGAAGCTTTCTTT
D gene: TRBD1
J gene: TRBJ1-1
clone size: .
CDR3 length: 14
V gene: TRBV3-1/TRBV3-2

CDR3 protein: CASRSGTATNEKLFF
CDR3 DNA: TGTGCCAGCAGATCCGGGACAGCAACTAATGAAAAACTGTTTTTT
D gene: TRBD1
J gene: TRBJ1-4
clone size: .
CDR3 length: 15
V gene: TRBV6-5

CDR3 protein: CASSPTGVDQETQYF
CDR3 DNA: TGTGCCAGCAGTCCGACAGGGGTAGACCAAGAGACCCAGTACTTC
D gene: TRBD1
J gene: TRBJ2-5
clone size: .
CDR3 length: 15
V gene: TRBV2

CDR3 protein: CASRDVGRYTF
CDR3 DNA: TGTGCCAGCAGGGACGTCGGACGCTACACCTTC
D gene: .
J gene: TRBJ1-2
clone size: .
CDR3 length: 11
V gene: TRBV7-9

CDR3 protein: CASGLVRGQGLNYGYTF
CDR3 DNA: TGTGCTAGTGGTTTGGTACGCGGACAGGGATTAAACTATGGCTACACCTTC
D gene: TRBD1
J gene: TRBJ1-2
clone size: few
CDR3 length: 17
V gene: TRBV12-5

CDR3 protein: CASTPGTSTDTQYF
CDR3 DNA: TGTGCCAGCACTCCCGGGACTAGCACAGATACGCAGTATTTT
D gene: .
J gene: TRBJ2-3
clone size: .
CDR3 length: 14
V gene: TRBV5-4

CDR3 protein: CASSSRSYGYTF
CDR3 DNA: TGTGCCAGCAGCTCCAGATCTTATGGCTACACCTTC
D gene: .
J gene: TRBJ1-2
clone size: .
CDR3 length: 12
V gene: TRBV11-2

CDR3 protein: CASSLPGPSTGELFF
CDR3 DNA: TGTGCCAGCAGCTTACCCGGACCATCCACCGGGGAGCTGTTTTTT
D gene: .
J gene: TRBJ2-2
clone size: once
CDR3 length: 15
V gene: TRBV7-9

CDR3 protein: CASSYSAEQGNTEAFF
CDR3 DNA: TGTGCCAGCAGTTACTCGGCCGAACAGGGCAACACTGAAGCTTTCTTT
D gene: .
J gene: TRBJ1-1
clone size: .
CDR3 length: 16
V gene: TRBV6-2/TRBV6-3

CDR3 protein: CASSEERVAGGRGDTQYF
CDR3 DNA: TGTGCCAGCAGTGAAGAGAGGGTAGCGGGGGGCCGCGGAGATACGCAGTATTTT
D gene: TRBD2
J gene: TRBJ2-3
clone size: .
CDR3 length: 18
V gene: TRBV6-1

CDR3 protein: CASTMGQGANYGYTF
CDR3 DNA: TGTGCCAGCACCATGGGACAGGGGGCTAACTATGGCTACACCTTC
D gene: TRBD1
J gene: TRBJ1-2
clone size: .
CDR3 length: 15
V gene: TRBV6-5

CDR3 protein: CASSLELAGVEAFF
CDR3 DNA: TGTGCCAGCAGCTTAGAACTGGCAGGGGTTGAGGCTTTCTTT
D gene: .
J gene: TRBJ1-1
clone size: .
CDR3 length: 14
V gene: TRBV7-9

CDR3 protein: CASSRDRGSETQYF
CDR3 DNA: TGTGCCAGCAGCCGGGACAGGGGGTCAGAGACCCAGTACTTC
D gene: TRBD1
J gene: TRBJ2-5
clone size: .
CDR3 length: 14
V gene: TRBV2

CDR3 protein: CASSFRLAGDMSTDTQYF
CDR3 DNA: TGTGCCAGCAGCTTCCGACTAGCGGGGGATATGAGCACAGATACGCAGTATTTT
D gene: TRBD2
J gene: TRBJ2-3
clone size: .
CDR3 length: 18
V gene: TRBV7-6

CDR3 protein: CAVDRTTYSNQPQHF
CDR3 DNA: TGTGCCGTAGACAGAACCACTTATAGCAATCAGCCCCAGCATTTT
D gene: .
J gene: TRBJ1-5
clone size: .
CDR3 length: 15
V gene: TRBV6-5

CDR3 protein: CASSAEVGEQYF
CDR3 DNA: TGTGCCAGCAGCGCCGAGGTGGGGGAGCAGTACTTC
D gene: .
J gene: TRBJ2-7
clone size: .
CDR3 length: 12
V gene: TRBV7-2

CDR3 protein: CASSQGWIEGNQPQHF
CDR3 DNA: TGCGCCAGCAGCCAAGGTTGGATCGAAGGCAATCAGCCCCAGCATTTT
D gene: .
J gene: TRBJ1-5
clone size: once
CDR3 length: 16
V gene: TRBV4-1

CDR3 protein: CASSLTGLAGGGELFF
CDR3 DNA: TGCGCCAGCAGCTTGACCGGACTAGCGGGCGGCGGGGAGCTGTTTTTT
D gene: TRBD2
J gene: TRBJ2-2
clone size: .
CDR3 length: 16
V gene: TRBV5-1

CDR3 protein: CAWSLGGEKLFF
CDR3 DNA: TGTGCCTGGAGCCTAGGCGGTGAAAAACTGTTTTTT
D gene: .
J gene: TRBJ1-4
clone size: once
CDR3 length: 12
V gene: TRBV30

CDR3 protein: CASSFGEDGNTIYF
CDR3 DNA: TGTGCCAGCAGCTTCGGGGAGGATGGAAACACCATATATTTT
D gene: .
J gene: TRBJ1-3
clone size: once
CDR3 length: 14
V gene: TRBV11-1

CDR3 protein: CASRKGLAGANEQFF
CDR3 DNA: TGTGCCAGCAGAAAAGGACTAGCGGGGGCTAATGAGCAGTTCTTC
D gene: TRBD2
J gene: TRBJ2-1
clone size: .
CDR3 length: 15
V gene: TRBV11-2

CDR3 protein: CASTSGNTEAFF
CDR3 DNA: TGTGCCTCGACCTCAGGGAACACTGAAGCTTTCTTT
D gene: .
J gene: TRBJ1-1
clone size: .
CDR3 length: 12
V gene: TRBV30

CDR3 protein: CASGDADRTIYGYTF
CDR3 DNA: TGTGCTAGTGGTGACGCGGACAGGACGATCTATGGCTACACCTTC
D gene: TRBD1
J gene: TRBJ1-2
clone size: .
CDR3 length: 15
V gene: TRBV12-5

CDR3 protein: CASSGGETLYNEQFF
CDR3 DNA: TGTGCCAGCAGTGGCGGGGAGACGCTTTACAATGAGCAGTTCTTC
D gene: .
J gene: TRBJ2-1
clone size: .
CDR3 length: 15
V gene: TRBV25-1

CDR3 protein: CASTRGGNTEAFF
CDR3 DNA: TGCGCCAGCACCAGGGGTGGCAACACTGAAGCTTTCTTT
D gene: .
J gene: TRBJ1-1
clone size: once
CDR3 length: 13
V gene: TRBV10-2

CDR3 protein: CSASSPAGSFTDTQYF
CDR3 DNA: TGCAGTGCTAGTTCTCCCGCAGGATCTTTCACAGATACGCAGTATTTT
D gene: .
J gene: TRBJ2-3
clone size: .
CDR3 length: 16
V gene: TRBV20-1

CDR3 protein: CATSGKGAGASTDTQYF
CDR3 DNA: TGTGCCACCAGTGGCAAAGGGGCGGGGGCCTCCACAGATACGCAGTATTTT
D gene: .
J gene: TRBJ2-3
clone size: .
CDR3 length: 17
V gene: TRBV24-1

CDR3 protein: CASSEVTGGELFF
CDR3 DNA: TGTGCCAGCAGTGAAGTGACAGGCGGGGAGCTGTTTTTT
D gene: .
J gene: TRBJ2-2
clone size: .
CDR3 length: 13
V gene: TRBV6-1

CDR3 protein: CASSLVGDTEAFF
CDR3 DNA: TGTGCCAGCAGCTTAGTAGGGGACACTGAAGCTTTCTTT
D gene: .
J gene: TRBJ1-1
clone size: once
CDR3 length: 13
V gene: TRBV7-2